The 4 T cell receptor beta chains below all came from one sample that was sequenced in a study of CD8 T cells in Susac syndrome. The RNA, about 0.45 to 1 ug, was put through reverse transcription using random hexamers. One entry per CDR3 protein results from TCRdb running MiXCR on the immunoSEQ multiplex PCR reads. The sample holds under 200,000 distinct CDR3 sequences; 90% to 96% are singletons and the top ten take approximately 0.1%. The sequenced material came from CD4+ T cells from PBMCs. These receptors were collected from a human donor with Susac syndrome.

This rearrangement joins TRBV7-2 to TRBJ1-4, with 8 bases lining up with TRBD1. The CDR3 loop spans 14 amino acids. Unmatched junction bases numbered 2, after V lost 5 bases and J lost 3 bases. CDR1 is SGHTA and CDR2 is FQGNSA in the germline V gene. The CDR3 bases are TGTGCCAGCAGCCGGGACAGGTCTAATGAAAAACTGTTTTTT. Protein: CASSRDRSNEKLFF.

V gene TRBV6-5 combines with J gene TRBJ1-4; tentative D call: TRBD1 (5 bases). Germline loops: CDR1 MNHEY, CDR2 SVGAGI. There are 15 residues in the CDR3. The ends were cut back, 4 bases at V and 8 bases at J, with 17 bases in the middle. CDR3 nucleotides: TGTGCCAGCAGTTCGCCGGGGGAGGCCACCGAAAAACTGTTTTTT. Translation gives CASSSPGEATEKLFF.

The V gene is TRBV30, the J gene TRBJ1-2; D uncertain. The CDR3 totals 14 residues. Per germline, CDR1 GTSNPN and CDR2 SVGIG (reference sequence). The V and J ends lost 0 bases and 2 bases respectively, with 10 bases between them. CDR3 sequence: CAWSVLAANYGYTF. CDR3 coding DNA: TGTGCCTGGAGTGTACTCGCAGCCAACTATGGCTACACCTTC.

The chain recombines TRBV3-1 with TRBJ2-5; TRBD2 aligns across 8 bases. The CDR3 runs to 16 residues. V shed 2 bases and J 1 base; nucleotides not matched to a gene: 6. The germline gives CDR1 LGHDT, CDR2 YNNKEL (reference sequence). Here the CDR3 DNA reads TGTGCCAGCAGCCAAACACCACTAGCGGCCCAAGAGACCCAGTACTTC. Its translation is CASSQTPLAAQETQYF.